In this sample, the clone carrying this T cell receptor beta chain turned up many times. This beta chain is off target for a library built for alpha chains, so its abundance means little. MiXCR, applied by TCRdb to the 5' RACE reads, yields one record per CDR3 protein. The table has 9,500 to 11,000 distinct CDR3 sequences, around 6.9% seen once. This specimen comes from a study of spatial heterogeneity in lung cancer. Noted time point: sample taken at primary tumor resection. No cell sorting; template was whole RNA from tumor, lung tissue or PBMC. The 72 donors had untreated early-stage non-small cell lung cancer. Sequenced here: PBMCs, sampled at surgery. The origin of this receptor is a male donor with early-stage non-small cell lung cancer.

Here the CDR3 DNA reads TGTGCCAGCAGCTCGGCGGGGAACACCGGGGAGCTGTTTTTT. Translation: CASSSAGNTGELFF. The chain employs TRBV5-6 and TRBJ2-2; tentatively, D is TRBD2 (5 bases). The CDR3 has 14 residues. Germline CDR1 is SGHDT and CDR2 is YYEEEE. Trimming pared 3 bases from V and 1 base from J, leaving 7 bases between.